This entry describes one T cell receptor beta chain. The antigen is undetermined. The sample is drawn from a study of T cells after yellow fever vaccination. Germline CDR1 reads SGHTA; CDR2 reads FQGNSA. V was pared by 8 bases and J by 0 bases, with 13 bases between. This CDR3 contains 14 residues. In TCRdb, the 5' RACE reads were re-called with MiXCR into one record per CDR3 protein. The table lists more than 350,000 distinct CDR3 sequences, under 14% of them singletons, with roughly a sixth in the top ten. Study-level findings and limits: On re-exposure, the response was weaker but peaked faster, at day 5 versus 15. Some clonotypes were seen in both the CD4 and the CD8 compartments. These made up a small share and likely arose from convergent recombination. The booster response re-showed most primary clones: more than 95% CD4, more than 70% CD8.

Sequences were derived from PBMCs, sampled on the day of the first yellow fever vaccination. The sequence was collected from a man aged 18-30 years who received the YFV17D yellow fever vaccine. V is TRBV7-2 and J is TRBJ1-1, with D unclear. DNA for the CDR3: TGTGCCAGCCCCGGGCCCTACTTGAACACTGAAGCTTTCTTT. It codes for CASPGPYLNTEAFF.